The rows below give T cell receptor beta chains drawn from one sample of a study of CD4 and CD8 cells across lung adenocarcinoma regions. One entry per CDR3 protein, called by TCRdb with MiXCR from the PCR reads. The sample carries some 11,000 distinct CDR3 sequences, about three fifths recorded once. Source material: CD8+ T cells from the margin of a lung tumor. The receptors shown here come from a male donor with lung adenocarcinoma. The CD4 and CD8 labels of this study may be unreliable. Each CDR3 is given with its conserved first and last residue.

CDR3aa	len	v_gene	j_gene
CASSLALAGPNEQFF	15	TRBV27	TRBJ2-1
CASSPGQRRNTGELFF	16	TRBV4-1	TRBJ2-2
CASSSTATGLSATDTQYF	18	TRBV5-5	-
CASSCFGVAGTNKQYF	16	TRBV6-5	-
CASSLVGYGTSGETDTQYF	19	TRBV7-2	TRBJ2-3
CARGSGHSATDTQYF	15	TRBV6-5	TRBJ2-3
CASSQVFGSYEQYF	14	TRBV4-1	TRBJ2-7
CASSAQGYEQYF	12	TRBV9	TRBJ2-7
CASSLGSKSRLNEQFF	16	TRBV7-2	TRBJ2-1
CASSFPGGTQYF	12	TRBV6-5	TRBJ2-5
CASTEGGTGPYEQYF	15	TRBV6-1	-
CASSRDPDQETQYF	14	TRBV6-1	-
CASRPVGETQYF	12	TRBV6-1	TRBJ2-5
CASSDSKGGNEQFF	14	TRBV6-4	TRBJ2-1
CASSEAYTPNYGYTF	15	TRBV6-1	TRBJ1-2